The T cell receptor (beta chain) under discussion was sequenced for a study of T cell responses to AZD1222 COVID-19 vaccine. Study-wide results and limits: Baseline testing showed seropositivity in only six AZD1222 recipients.

TCRdb's table, derived via immunoSEQ multiplex PCR, lists solely in-frame clones and lacks some. The sample lists about 180,000 clones; roughly nine tenths were seen once. Trimming pared 0 bases from V and 3 bases from J, leaving 8 bases between. Germline lookup yields CDR1 SGHDN and CDR2 FVKESK. The CDR3 totals 14 residues. Comment on this clone: The antigen is not known.

The source is an adult in good health. Sequences were derived from peripheral blood, sampled on day 0 of AZD1222 vaccination. The rearrangement joins TRBV14 to TRBJ1-2, with D unclear. The CDR3: CASSQDLADYGYTF. CDR3 nucleotides: TGTGCCAGCAGCCAAGATCTGGCCGACTATGGCTACACCTTC.